Sequencing of this T cell receptor (beta chain) was carried out in a study of OX40 agonist ivuxolimab in advanced cancers. Study as a whole: Patients' therapy was ivuxolimab, an antibody that acts as an agonist of OX40 (CD134). Antecedent anti-PD-1, anti-PD-L1 or anti-CTLA-4 therapy was permissible, with roughly 36% having received some.

The method was immunoSEQ multiplex PCR; TCRdb's version includes in-frame clones alone and lacks a portion of them. The sample includes approximately 40,000 clones, 80% of them seen just once. V lost 4 bases and J 4 bases, leaving 5 bases between the germline ends. The CDR3 totals 12 residues. Germline values: CDR1 SGHVS, CDR2 FQNEAQ. The input for sequencing was CD4+ or CD8+ T cells sorted from blood, taken in a trial of the OX40 agonist ivuxolimab. The sequence was collected from an adult with an advanced solid tumor such as melanoma, head and neck, liver or kidney cancer. The V and J genes are TRBV7-8 and TRBJ2-1; D remains unclear. The CDR3 DNA follows: TGTGCCAGCAGCTGGGAATACAATGAGCAGTTCTTC. This translates into CASSWEYNEQFF.